This T cell receptor (beta chain) was found in a study of cytomegalovirus exposure and HLA in healthy donors (TCRdb year 2017). Notes on the research overall: In an earlier analysis of 587 of the donors, approximately 260 Gb of sequence data and roughly 100 million unique TCR beta sequences from approximately 180 million T cells were reported. About 300 gigabases of sequencing data and 80 million or so unique TCR sequences were included in an early release covering under 650 HLA-typed donors. The genetic ancestry cluster associated with self-reported Caucasian donors included 81% of the roughly 400 genotyped donors. The study aimed to test whether signatures of past pathogen exposure could be identified by cataloging public T cell receptors. The T cell repertoires of about 700 subjects were profiled by immunosequencing and related to cytomegalovirus serostatus. In addition to the first cohort of several hundred subjects, a separate validation cohort of over 90 different subjects was used. To predict cytomegalovirus infection status, the study brought together high-throughput TCR immunosequencing, statistical association of individual TCRs with disease status, and machine learning. A later analysis re-examined previously published TCR beta repertoires from more than 650 donors and added high-resolution HLA genotyping to investigate patterns of TCR occurrence. The later analysis used no new phenotypic data to find candidate immune exposures, relying instead on TCR beta sequences and their occurrence across donors. In an earlier analysis of roughly 540 of the donors, high-throughput TCR beta sequencing was used to judge whether each TCR beta V gene segment behaved as functional or pseudogenic. Donor age, sex, ethnicity and CMV serostatus were collected together with the repertoire data. In a later genetic analysis, genome-wide SNP genotypes for about three fifths of the 666 donors were used, and that subset was treated as a discovery cohort. All discovery cohort repertoires had been generated using a single sequencing platform. Class I and class II HLA loci were covered by the typing at four-digit resolution. The number of donors typed differed by locus, with about 629-630 for A, B, C, DRB1 and DQB1, roughly 520 for DQA1, over 600 for DPA1, and 472 for DPB1. Four or five DR-DQ haplotypes were treated as single units for association and clustering because of strong linkage in the cohort. On average, 235,054 unique TCR beta nucleotide sequences were sequenced per donor among fewer than 500 genotyped donors of the cohort, with 15% to 20% of those sequences being non-productive.

In the case of this clone: What antigen it recognizes has not been identified. Per-base qualities were not stored, and no clone one base away is much larger.

In total, more than 500 healthy bone marrow donors made up the cohort. At the time of sampling, all cohort members were nominally healthy, though unrecorded immune exposures were likely present. The donor tested CMV seronegative, placing the donor among the 300 to 400 seronegative members of the cohort. A peripheral blood sample was provided by each donor, and peripheral blood mononuclear cells were used for TCR beta sequencing. The Qiagen DNeasy Blood Extraction Kit was used to extract genomic DNA from the blood cell samples. Preparation of the library involved the immunoSEQ multiplex PCR assay. A mixture of 60 forward primers for TCR Vbeta segments and 13 reverse primers for TCR Jbeta segments was used in the multiplex PCR. Amplification of the CDR3 region of rearranged TCR beta genes was performed with a multiplex PCR assay on genomic DNA. The amplified TCR beta libraries were sequenced on the Illumina HiSeq System as 87-base-pair reads. The authors' analysis ran thus. In a later analysis, some 80 million unique TCR beta chains were counted across the roughly 610 repertoires, and some 10 million of these chains were shared by at least two donors. Raw reads were error-corrected and collapsed into unique sequences by a nearest-neighbor algorithm in which closely related sequences were merged to remove PCR and sequencing errors. V, D and J gene segments were assigned by aligning CDR3 sequences to IMGT reference sequences. For a sequence to be retained, a match of at least six nucleotides to both a V gene segment and a J gene segment was required. A rearrangement was called productive if the CDR3 had no stop codons and remained in frame with V and J, and every other rearrangement was called non-productive. CDR3 was defined according to IMGT convention as the region running from the second conserved V-encoded cysteine to the conserved J-encoded phenylalanine. In an earlier analysis of around 600 of the donors, sequences lacking an unambiguous match to a single V gene segment were excluded. In an earlier analysis of roughly 500 of the donors, V segments were called functional above 56.7% productive rearrangements and were called segregating when the between-donor standard deviation exceeded 5%. A statistical classification framework was built for diagnosing cytomegalovirus status from the catalog of TCR beta chain sequences. A later analysis assigned V and J genes by comparing TCR nucleotide sequences with IMGT/GENE-DB human TR gene sequences. A later analysis assigned CDR3 sequences and most-parsimonious VDJ recombination scenarios with the TCRdist pipeline. In a later analysis, every TCR beta chain was defined by the combination of its CDR3 amino acid sequence and its V-gene family, and reads without a unique V-gene family were dropped. To address suspected cross-contamination and a sequencing artifact, a later analysis removed approximately 590 highly shared, low-generation-probability nucleotide sequences. For each public chain, a later analysis derived a clonal expansion index from normalized ranks of inferred template counts within each repertoire. A later analysis computed generation probabilities with a VDJ recombination model fitted to out-of-frame rearrangements, and checked the results against IGoR. A later analysis scored TCR-TCR, TCR-HLA and TCR-CMV co-occurrence with hypergeometric tests, applying a repertoire-size bias correction to TCR pairs. A later analysis estimated false discovery rates by permuting HLA or CMV assignments 20 times. A later analysis grouped co-occurring TCRs with DBSCAN, adding TCRdist sequence similarity when clustering within HLA-allele-positive subsets. Co-occurrence clustering excluded repertoires with fewer than 30,000 or more than 120,000 public chains, plus five with anomalous nucleotide sharing. TCRdb obtained this table from immuneACCESS and retained in-frame rearrangements with V and J assigned. These tables miss some clones; where compared with another copy, unresolved V genes account for less than half of the shortfall, and the remainder is unexplained. The V and J calls and clone size were taken over from that table, and D and trimming were inferred from the DNA. Across this sample there are over 150,000 clones, with 68% seen only once. The top ten clones comprise over 1.2% of the sample.

Results and caveats for the whole study, not just this receptor: Some IMGT-functional V segments, including TRBV6-2 and TRBV6-3, could not be told apart with the 87-base-pair reads, so those segments were excluded. Most CMV-associated TCR beta chains appeared to be HLA-restricted in a later analysis, and the HLA associations seemed to be driven largely by CMV exposure. Linkage disequilibrium might explain the correlated functional status among segregating V segments, but an unknown experimental factor could not be excluded. The study gave a list of 150 to 200 TCR beta chains associated with cytomegalovirus. A cluster of highly shared sequence variants was judged likely to be a technical artifact of the sequencing pipeline. The only immune exposure information available for the cohort was CMV serostatus. In vitro tests confirmed that a few of the cytomegalovirus-associated TCR beta chains recognize cytomegalovirus antigens. In an earlier analysis of approximately 590 of the donors, most TCR beta V segments appeared in productive rearrangements about 90% or about 30% of the time, broadly matching IMGT annotations. Only TCR beta chains were sequenced in this cohort, and the absence of alpha or paired-chain data limited detectable features. A later analysis associated about 17,000 TCR beta sequences with specific HLA alleles at a false discovery rate of 0.05. The presence/absence analyses assumed that sequencing depth was roughly uniform across donors, and that assumption may not be true. Compared with the approximately 720-donor mean, donors in an Asian-associated ancestry cluster had fewer N-insertions in productive TCRs, according to a later genetic analysis. V-gene and J-gene trimming of TCR beta chains was associated with a missense DCLRE1C variant in a later genetic analysis, and the association was replicated in an independent cohort. A later analysis reported that several top co-occurrence clusters appeared linked to parvovirus B19, influenza, CMV and Epstein-Barr virus. A further reported finding was that TCR beta sequences accurately predicted the HLA-A and HLA-B alleles for most subjects in the first cohort. In a later analysis, the rate of TCR association differed among HLA loci, with DRB1 alleles having the most associated TCRs and HLA-C alleles having the fewest. Most TCR sequences were seen in very few donors, while some public TCRs were found in many individuals. Because counts were too low, roughly 16 rarely observed V segments, including chromosome 9 orphons, were excluded from the earlier analysis of around 590 of the donors. Cytomegalovirus status was reported to be diagnosed by the classifier with high specificity and sensitivity in both the original and validation cohorts. Compared with equally common non-associated chains, HLA-associated TCR beta chains in a later analysis were more clonally expanded and had lower generation probabilities. HLA typing was unavailable for some donors at each locus, so association tests used only the typed subset. The authors suggested that the approach could potentially be extended to other disease states and immunological phenotypes. Assigning TCR associations to individual alleles was difficult when HLA alleles, especially DR and DQ, strongly co-occurred.

The CDR3 sequence holds 13 residues, the cysteine and phenylalanine included. CDR3 DNA only is kept here, 39 bases in frame from base 1. For CDR1 and CDR2, the germline V gene (reference sequence) lists MNHNY and SVGAGI. V sheds 8 bases and J sheds 4 bases, leaving 15 bases between their ends. The sequence is built from TRBV6-6 and TRBJ2-7, with the D gene not clear enough to name. The material sequenced was PBMCs. The TCR sequence derives from a man aged 45 to 65 in good health and CMV-seronegative. The nucleotides read TGTGCCAGCGCGAGAGGCCGAGAATACGAGCAGTACTTC. The encoded protein is CASARGREYEQYF.